These 8 T cell receptor beta chains share one sample of origin, sequenced in a study of blood T cell repertoires in COVID-19. The data were produced by immunoSEQ multiplex PCR, yet TCRdb's version contains in-frame clones alone and is incomplete. Of some 300,000 clones listed, around 89% are singletons. The sample consisted of peripheral blood. These receptors all come from a woman in her 30s who had recovered from COVID-19.

The chain combines TRBV27 with TRBJ2-2; D ambiguous. V was pared by 0 bases and J by 3 bases, with 8 bases between. CDR1 is MNHEY, CDR2 SMNVEV, per germline (reference sequence). The CDR3 is made up of 15 amino acids. The chain's CDR3 is CASSLSTYYTGELFF. CDR3 coding DNA: TGTGCCAGCAGTTTATCAACGTACTACACCGGGGAGCTGTTTTTT.

CDR3 DNA: TGCGCCAGCAGCCGACAGGGCCAGGGTGAGACCCAGTACTTC. Its protein product is CASSRQGQGETQYF. J is TRBJ2-5 and V is TRBV5-1, with TRBD1 matching over 7 bases. The germline V gene has CDR1 SGHRS and CDR2 YFSETQ. CDR3 length: 14 residues. J was trimmed by 5 bases and V by 4 bases; bases with no gene match: 8.

The chain couples TRBV3-1 (or the pseudogene TRBV3-2) to TRBJ1-4; 9 nucleotides match TRBD1. The CDR3 consists of 13 residues. With V trimmed by 10 bases and J by 6 bases, 6 bases remained unmatched. CDR1 and CDR2 (germline): LGHDT, YNNKEL (reference sequence). The CDR3 nucleotides are TGTGCCACCGAGACAGGGGGAGATGAAAAACTGTTTTTT. The encoded protein is CATETGGDEKLFF.

The table lists this clone with a count of one. The gene calls are TRBV28 and TRBJ1-5; a possible D gene is TRBD1 (6 bases). The CDR3 has 16 amino acids. V was cut by 6 bases and J by 8 bases, with 23 bases left in between. Germline CDR1 reads MDHEN; CDR2 reads SYDVKM. In DNA, the CDR3 is TGTGCCAGCAGCCTTAGGCGGGGGACATCGGGGGAGCCCCAGCATTTT. Translating it yields CASSLRRGTSGEPQHF.

This rearrangement joins TRBV28 to TRBJ2-5; D is unclear. With 7 bases removed from V and 2 bases from J, the gap between germline ends came to 17 bases. Germline assignment: CDR1 MDHEN and CDR2 SYDVKM. The CDR3 has 15 amino acids. The CDR3 reads CASTPSGRMQETQYF. The DNA of the CDR3 is TGTGCCAGCACCCCGAGTGGGCGTATGCAAGAGACCCAGTACTTC.

The gene calls are TRBV5-1 and TRBJ1-2; 7 positions agree with TRBD1. The CDR3 runs 13 residues. The V segment lost 4 bases and the J segment 5 bases; nucleotides outside the gene matches: 5. CDR1 and CDR2 (germline): SGHRS, YFSETQ. CDR3 in DNA: TGCGCCAGCAGCCAGGACAGGAGTTATGGCTACACCTTC. It yields the protein CASSQDRSYGYTF.

V usage is TRBV6-5 and J usage is TRBJ1-6; possible D gene TRBD1, 5 bases. V dropped 8 bases and J dropped 9 bases, with 20 bases sitting between them. The CDR3 contains 15 residues. Germline lookup yields CDR1 MNHEY and CDR2 SVGAGI. CDR3: CASRPQGGFSSPLHF. DNA for the CDR3: TGTGCCAGCCGTCCCCAGGGTGGCTTTAGTTCACCCCTCCACTTT.

V and J are TRBV3-1 (or the pseudogene TRBV3-2) and TRBJ2-3; D might be TRBD1 (5 bases). Germline values: CDR1 LGHDT, CDR2 YNNKEL (reference sequence). The V gene lost 4 bases and the J gene lost 3 bases, with 8 bases spanning the gap. CDR3 size: 13 residues. DNA for the CDR3: TGTGCCAGCAGCCCAGGGCGGACAGATACGCAGTATTTT. Its translation is CASSPGRTDTQYF.